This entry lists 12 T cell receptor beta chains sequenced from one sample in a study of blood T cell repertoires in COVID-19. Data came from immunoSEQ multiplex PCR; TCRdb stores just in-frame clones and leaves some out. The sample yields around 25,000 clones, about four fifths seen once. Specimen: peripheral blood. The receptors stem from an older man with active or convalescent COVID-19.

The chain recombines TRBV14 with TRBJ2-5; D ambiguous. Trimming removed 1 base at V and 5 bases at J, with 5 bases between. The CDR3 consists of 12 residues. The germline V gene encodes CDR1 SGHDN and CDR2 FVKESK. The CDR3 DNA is TGTGCCAGCAGCCAAGTCCTTGAGACCCAGTACTTC. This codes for CASSQVLETQYF.

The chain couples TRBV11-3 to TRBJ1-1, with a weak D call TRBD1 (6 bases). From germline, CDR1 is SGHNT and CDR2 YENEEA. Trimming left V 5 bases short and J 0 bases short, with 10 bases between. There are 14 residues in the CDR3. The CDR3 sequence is CASSPRGMNTEAFF. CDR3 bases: TGTGCCAGCAGCCCGAGGGGGATGAACACTGAAGCTTTCTTT.

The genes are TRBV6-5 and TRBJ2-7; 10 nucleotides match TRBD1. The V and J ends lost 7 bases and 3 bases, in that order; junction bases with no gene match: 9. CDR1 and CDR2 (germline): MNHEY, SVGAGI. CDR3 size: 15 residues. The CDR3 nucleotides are TGTGCCAGCATACGGGGGGGACAGGGGTTCTACGAGCAGTACTTC. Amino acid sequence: CASIRGGQGFYEQYF.

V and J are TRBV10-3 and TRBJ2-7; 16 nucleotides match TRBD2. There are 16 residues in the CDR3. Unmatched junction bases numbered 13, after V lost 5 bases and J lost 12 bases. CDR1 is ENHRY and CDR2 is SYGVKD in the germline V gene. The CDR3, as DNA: TGTGCCATCAGTCCCGGGACTAGCGGGAGGGCAGGGTTTCTGTACTTC. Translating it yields CAISPGTSGRAGFLYF.

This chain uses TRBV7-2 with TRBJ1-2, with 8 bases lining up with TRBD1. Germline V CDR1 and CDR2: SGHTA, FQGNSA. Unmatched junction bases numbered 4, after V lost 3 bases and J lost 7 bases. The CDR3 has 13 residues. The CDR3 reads CASSFGQGGGYTF. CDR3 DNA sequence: TGTGCCAGCAGCTTCGGACAGGGCGGTGGCTACACCTTC.

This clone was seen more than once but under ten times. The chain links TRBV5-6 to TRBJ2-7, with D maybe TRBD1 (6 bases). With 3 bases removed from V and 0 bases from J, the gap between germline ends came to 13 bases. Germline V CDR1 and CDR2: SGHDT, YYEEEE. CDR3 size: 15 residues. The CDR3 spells CASSYGTLSSYEQYF. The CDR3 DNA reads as TGTGCCAGCAGCTACGGGACATTGAGCTCCTACGAGCAGTACTTC.

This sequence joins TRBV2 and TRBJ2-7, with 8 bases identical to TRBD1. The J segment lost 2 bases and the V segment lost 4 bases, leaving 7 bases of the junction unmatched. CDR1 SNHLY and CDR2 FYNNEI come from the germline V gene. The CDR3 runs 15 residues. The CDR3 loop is CASSASLDRAYEQYF. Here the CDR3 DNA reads TGTGCCAGCAGTGCCTCCTTGGACAGGGCCTACGAGCAGTACTTC.

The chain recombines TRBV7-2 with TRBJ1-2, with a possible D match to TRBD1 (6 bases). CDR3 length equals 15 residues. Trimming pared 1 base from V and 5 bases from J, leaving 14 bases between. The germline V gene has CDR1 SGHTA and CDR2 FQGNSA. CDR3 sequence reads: CASSLEQGIEYGYTF. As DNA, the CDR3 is TGTGCCAGCAGCTTAGAGCAGGGGATAGAGTATGGCTACACCTTC.

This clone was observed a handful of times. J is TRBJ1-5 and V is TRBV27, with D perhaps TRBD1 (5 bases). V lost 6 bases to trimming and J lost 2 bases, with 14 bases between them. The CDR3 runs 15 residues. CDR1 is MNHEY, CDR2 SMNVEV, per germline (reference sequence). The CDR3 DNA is TGTGCCAGCAGCACCAGGGTCTCTGGCAATCAGCCCCAGCATTTT. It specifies CASSTRVSGNQPQHF.

The CDR3 here is CASSPPRTGAGYTF. In nucleotides, the CDR3 is TGCGCCAGCAGCCCACCCCGGACAGGGGCTGGCTACACCTTC. J is TRBJ1-2 and V is TRBV4-1; TRBD1 agrees at 9 bases. The germline CDR1 and CDR2 sequences are MGHRA and YSYEKL. This CDR3 comprises 14 residues. The V segment lost 4 bases and the J segment 7 bases; nucleotides outside the gene matches: 7.

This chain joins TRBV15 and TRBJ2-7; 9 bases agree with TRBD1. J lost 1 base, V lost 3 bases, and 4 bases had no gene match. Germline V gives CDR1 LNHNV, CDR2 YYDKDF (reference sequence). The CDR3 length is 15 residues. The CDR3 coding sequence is TGTGCCACCAGCAGCATGGACAGGGGTTCCTACGAGCAGTACTTC. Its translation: CATSSMDRGSYEQYF.

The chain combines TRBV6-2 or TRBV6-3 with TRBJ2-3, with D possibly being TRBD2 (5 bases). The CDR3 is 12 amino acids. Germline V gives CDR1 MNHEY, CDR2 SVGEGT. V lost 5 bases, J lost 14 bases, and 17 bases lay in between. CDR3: CASSAETIKGYF. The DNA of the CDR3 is TGTGCCAGCAGTGCCGAGACTATAAAAGGGTATTTT.